This T cell receptor (beta chain) was profiled in a study of blood T cell repertoires in COVID-19. For the study at large: Samples of COVID-19 (acute and convalescent) were obtained from the United States, Italy and Spain. T cells, B-cell-depleted T cells, or PBMCs supplied cDNA or gDNA.

Source study methods: Counts of nucleated cells, estimated from reference gene primer amplification, were obtained. Repertoires were generated with immunoSEQ multiplex PCR, while TCRdb's copy carries only in-frame clones and drops some. Clone size and V and J calls were adopted from that table, with D and trimming inferred from the DNA. The sample includes approximately 70,000 clones, about 70% of them seen just once. Per germline, CDR1 LGHNA and CDR2 YNFKEQ. Unmatched junction bases numbered 6, after V lost 4 bases and J lost 0 bases. The CDR3 consists of 16 residues. The sequenced sample consisted of peripheral blood. The genes are TRBV4-2 and TRBJ2-7, with 10 positions matching TRBD2. The clonotype was recovered from a woman aged 65 to 85 with acute or convalescent COVID-19. CDR3 sequence (DNA): TGTGCCAGCAGCCGAGACGCTAGCGGGAGCTCCTACGAGCAGTACTTC. Its translation is CASSRDASGSSYEQYF.